The entry below gives a single T cell receptor beta chain sequence along with its context. This clone showed up just a few times. Its recognized antigen is unknown. No base-level quality is on record; no much larger clone is a single base apart. These data come from a study of shared clonotypes between healthy human individuals (dated by TCRdb to the early 2020s). Concerning the study at large: The cohort included a few men and a couple of women between 18 and 49 years of age. Between about 0.94 and 8.9 billion PBMCs per donor were obtained by leukapheresis. Libraries were prepared and TCR repertoires were sequenced by different laboratories using diverse techniques, in order to increase sequencing depth and limit assay-specific biases. Per donor, three plates each were used for CD4 naive and CD4 memory, two for CD8 naive, and one for CD8 memory. To estimate repertoire size and how much clonotypes are shared between individuals, the study performed deep sequencing of blood TCR repertoires from five healthy adults. Results the study describes overall, beyond this receptor: Pairwise subsampling led to the expectation that sequencing depth would affect the degree of clonotype sharing among donors. When several donors were compared, the shared fraction of clonotypes was around 5% for naive CD4, more than 3% for naive CD8, 2% to 2.5% for memory CD4, and 0.35% to 0.4% for memory CD8. Compared with non-shared clonotypes, the clonotypes found in all four sorted-subset donors had higher generation probabilities. Incomplete sequencing was indicated by rarefaction of sorted-subset datasets, despite the large sequencing depth. Naive subsets generally had larger estimated clonotype richness than memory subsets did. Because the study included a small number of donors, the genetic and exposure-history diversity represented was limited. Only blood was sampled, and tissue TCR repertoires likely differ from those in blood.

Healthy HIV-negative adults with no recently reported acute infections or vaccinations were included as donors. All donors were Caucasian adults living in Nashville, Tennessee, USA. Magnetic negative selection was used to enrich CD4+ T cells, after which naive cells were positively selected on CD45RA and the negative fraction became the memory subset. After blood collection by leukapheresis, PBMCs were isolated using Ficoll-Histopaque density gradient centrifugation and then cryopreserved in the vapor phase of liquid nitrogen. Analytical flow cytometry was used to check the purity and quantity of each magnetically sorted T cell population. Genomic DNA was isolated from every sorted fraction and measured by UV absorbance on a Nanodrop 2000c. The CDR3 runs 14 residues from the cysteine to the phenylalanine. This entry keeps only the CDR3 DNA: 42 bases, framed from base 1. The junction carries 15 bases between V and J, which are trimmed by 5 bases and 5 bases respectively. From the germline V gene, CDR1 is SGHAT and CDR2 is FQNNGV.

Using the deep immunoSEQ assay, multiplex PCR amplified TCR CDR3 regions from genomic DNA. For each cell subset, the extracted genomic DNA was distributed evenly across all wells of several immunoSEQ 96-well plates, and each plate served as one replicate. Each replicate PCR for sorted subsets received about 220 ng genomic DNA, equal to tens of thousands of T cell genomes. Purified libraries were measured with a Qubit 3.0 fluorometer, size-checked on a Bioanalyzer 2100, and measured again with the KAPA Library Quantification kit. Every immunoSEQ 96-well plate was sequenced on a dedicated single-read 150-cycle Illumina NextSeq 550 flow cell. On the authors' methods: The immunoSEQ output contained only junctional sequences without quality scores, so filtering could not match that applied to full-length reads. To assign V/J genes and CDR3, sequences were annotated against IMGT germline references using PyIR, a Python wrapper for IgBLAST v1.9. Reads were filtered out if the reads had weak V/J assignments (E-value above 1e-6), no CDR3, stop codons, out-of-frame junctions, or ambiguous translated residues. V3J clonotypes were defined as sequences sharing an identical inferred V gene, J gene, and CDR3 amino acid sequence. Percentage overlap between repertoires was computed as shared unique clonotypes divided by the size of the smaller repertoire. RTK rarefaction, the Chao1 estimator, and Recon v2.1 estimates of unobserved clonotypes were used to assess repertoire richness. OLGA was used to compute generation probabilities for all TCRbeta clonotypes that the gDNA method yielded from a few donors. TCRdb took this table from immuneACCESS and kept in-frame rearrangements with V and J called. Such tables lack part of the clones; where checked against another copy, unresolved V genes explain under half of the gap, and the rest is unexplained. The DNA was the basis for D and trimming; V, J and clone size are from that table. Here the sample has 2 million to 3 million clones; 80% to 95% occur a single time. The ten largest clones represent 0.36% of the sample.

The V and J segments used are TRBV11-2 and TRBJ1-1, and TRBD1 may be the D gene, going by 6 matching bases. The sequenced material came from naive CD4+ T cells from PBMCs. The cell subset or site label, as the study defines it: CD45RA+ positively selected. The TCR sequence derives from a man aged 18 to 29 in good health. Some clones in this sample may be carry-over from other donors' samples. The DNA sequence follows: TGTGCCAGCAGCGCCGTCCAGGGGAGAACTGAAGCTTTCTTT. Protein translation: CASSAVQGRTEAFF.